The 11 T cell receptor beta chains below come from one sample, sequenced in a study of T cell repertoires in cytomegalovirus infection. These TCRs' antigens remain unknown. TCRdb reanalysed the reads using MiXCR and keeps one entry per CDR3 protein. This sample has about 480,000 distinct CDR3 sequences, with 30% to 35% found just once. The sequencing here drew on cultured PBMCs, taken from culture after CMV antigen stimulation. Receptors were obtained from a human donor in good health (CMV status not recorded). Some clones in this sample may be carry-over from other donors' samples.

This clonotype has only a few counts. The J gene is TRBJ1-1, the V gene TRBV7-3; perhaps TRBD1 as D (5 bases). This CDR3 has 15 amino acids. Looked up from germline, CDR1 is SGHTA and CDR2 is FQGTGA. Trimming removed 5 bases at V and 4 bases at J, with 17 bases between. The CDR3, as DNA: TGTGCCAGCAGCCCGAATCGGGGCCCGTTCACTGAAGCTTTCTTT. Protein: CASSPNRGPFTEAFF.

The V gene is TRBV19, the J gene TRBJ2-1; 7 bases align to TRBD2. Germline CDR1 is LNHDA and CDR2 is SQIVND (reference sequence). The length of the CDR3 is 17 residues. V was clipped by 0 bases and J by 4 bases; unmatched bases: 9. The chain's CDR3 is CASSIETSGDWYNEQFF. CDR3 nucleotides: TGTGCCAGTAGTATAGAGACCAGCGGGGACTGGTACAATGAGCAGTTCTTC.

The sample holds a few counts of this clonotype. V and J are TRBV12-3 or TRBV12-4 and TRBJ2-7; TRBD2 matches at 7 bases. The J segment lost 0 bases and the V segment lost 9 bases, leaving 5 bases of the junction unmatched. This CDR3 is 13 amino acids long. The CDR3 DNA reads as TGTGCCAGGGGGGGGTTAGGCTCCTACGAGCAGTACGTC. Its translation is CARGGLGSYEQYV.

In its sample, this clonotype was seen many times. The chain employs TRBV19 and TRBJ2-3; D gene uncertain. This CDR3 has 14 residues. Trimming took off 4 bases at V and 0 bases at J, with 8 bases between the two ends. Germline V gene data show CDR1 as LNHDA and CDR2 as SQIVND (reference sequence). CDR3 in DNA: TGTGCCAGTAGTAACGGCTACAGCACAGATACGCAGTATTTT. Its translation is CASSNGYSTDTQYF.

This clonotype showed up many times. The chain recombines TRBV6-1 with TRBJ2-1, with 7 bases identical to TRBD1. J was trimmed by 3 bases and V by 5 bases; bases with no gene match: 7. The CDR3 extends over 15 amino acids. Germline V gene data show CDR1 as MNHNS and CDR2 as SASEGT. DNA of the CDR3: TGTGCCAGCAGTCCGGGACAGTTAAACTACAATGAGCAGTTCTTC. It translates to CASSPGQLNYNEQFF.

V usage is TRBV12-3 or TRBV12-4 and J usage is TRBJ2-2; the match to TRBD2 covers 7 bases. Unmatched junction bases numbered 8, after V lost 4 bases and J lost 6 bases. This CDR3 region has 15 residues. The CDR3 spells CASSSRGGSPGELFF. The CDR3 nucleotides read TGTGCCAGCAGTTCACGCGGCGGGAGTCCCGGGGAGCTGTTTTTT.

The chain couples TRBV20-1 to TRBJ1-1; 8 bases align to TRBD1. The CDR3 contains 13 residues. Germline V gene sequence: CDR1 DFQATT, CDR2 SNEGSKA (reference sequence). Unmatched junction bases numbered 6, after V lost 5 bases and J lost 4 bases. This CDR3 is CSAETGAATEAFF. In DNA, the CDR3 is TGCAGTGCTGAGACAGGGGCGGCCACTGAAGCTTTCTTT.

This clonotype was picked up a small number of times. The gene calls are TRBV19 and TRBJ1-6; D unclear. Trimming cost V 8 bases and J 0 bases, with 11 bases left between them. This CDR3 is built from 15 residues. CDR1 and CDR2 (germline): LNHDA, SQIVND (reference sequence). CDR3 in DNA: TGTGCCAGTTCCCCAGAGAGCTCCTATAATTCACCCCTCCACTTT. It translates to CASSPESSYNSPLHF.

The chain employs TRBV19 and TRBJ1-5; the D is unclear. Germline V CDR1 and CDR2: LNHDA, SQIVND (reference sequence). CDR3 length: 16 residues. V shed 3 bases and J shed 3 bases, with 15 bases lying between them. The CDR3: CASSMFARAINQPQHF. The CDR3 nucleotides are TGTGCCAGTAGTATGTTCGCCAGAGCAATCAATCAGCCCCAGCATTTT.

The CDR3 nucleotides are TGTGCCAGCAGTTACTCAGGACGAAACGAGCAGTACGTC. It is translated as CASSYSGRNEQYV. The chain is built from TRBV6-2 or TRBV6-3 and TRBJ2-7; D remains unclear. Germline values: CDR1 MNHEY, CDR2 SVGEGT. This CDR3 has 13 amino acids. Trimming removed 0 bases from V and 5 bases from J, with 8 bases in between.

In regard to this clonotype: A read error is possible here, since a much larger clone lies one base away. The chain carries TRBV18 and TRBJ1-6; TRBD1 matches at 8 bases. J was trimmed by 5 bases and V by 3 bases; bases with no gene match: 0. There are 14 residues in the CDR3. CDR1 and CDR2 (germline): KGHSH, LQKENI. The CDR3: CASSPGQDNSPLHF. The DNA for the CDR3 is TGTGCCAGCTCACCGGGACAGGATAATTCACCCCTCCACTTT.